This T cell receptor (beta chain) was found in a study of T-cell reconstitution after alpha-beta-depleted transplantation in children. Overall study results and limits: By about two months after transplant, alpha-beta T cells reportedly arose from several hundred graft clones that had expanded.

On this clonotype: Its cognate antigen is unknown.

CDR3 size: 18 residues. The V gene's germline CDR1 is SGHAT and CDR2 FQNNGV. V shed 5 bases, J shed 1 base, and the junction held 16 bases outside the gene matches. Unique molecular identifiers were incorporated into the prepared TCRbeta library. TCRdb processed the PCR reads anew with MiXCR; each CDR3 protein has one entry. The data hold fewer than 450,000 distinct CDR3 sequences, with around 15% observed a single time. The TCR originated in a male patient aged 2-15 years who had a stem cell transplant for acute lymphoblastic leukemia, so the T cells may come from the graft donor. The chain couples TRBV11-2 to TRBJ2-5; 7 bases line up with TRBD1. Sample: PBMCs, mostly from graft donor cells, taken 360 days after TCRalphabeta/CD19-depleted stem cell transplant. The CDR3 spells CASSPGFPDRYSQETQYF. CDR3 DNA sequence: TGTGCCAGCAGCCCCGGGTTCCCGGACAGGTATTCCCAAGAGACCCAGTACTTC.